This T cell receptor (beta chain) was obtained from a study of blood T cell repertoires in COVID-19. Study as a whole: Sources were T cells, B-cell-depleted T cells, or PBMCs; the material itself was cDNA or gDNA.

Germline lookup yields CDR1 MNHEY and CDR2 SMNVEV (reference sequence). J lost 9 bases, V lost 5 bases, and 17 bases had no gene match. The length of the CDR3 is 17 residues. Repertoires were generated with immunoSEQ multiplex PCR, while TCRdb's copy carries only in-frame clones and drops some. The sample consists of approximately 230,000 clones, around 88% of them appearing once. What was sequenced was peripheral blood. This sequence was found in a man of 80 years or more with acute or convalescent COVID-19. This chain links TRBV27 with TRBJ2-1; 9 nucleotides align to TRBD2. CDR3 loop: CASSPGTSRSWRGEQFF. The CDR3 region has the DNA TGTGCCAGCAGTCCCGGGACTAGCCGATCTTGGAGGGGTGAGCAGTTCTTC.